The T cell receptor beta chain under discussion was sequenced for a study of cytomegalovirus exposure and HLA in healthy donors (dated by TCRdb to the late 2010s). In the study overall: According to a later analysis, one platform produced both the roughly 130 validation repertoires and the 720 or so repertoires of the first cohort. Along with the approximately 650-subject first cohort, a separate validation cohort of over a hundred different subjects was used. The study aimed to test whether cataloging public T cell receptors could reveal signatures of past pathogen exposure. High-throughput TCR immunosequencing, statistical association of individual TCRs with disease status, and machine learning were combined to predict cytomegalovirus infection status.

V is shortened by 6 bases, J by 3 bases, and the region joining them spans 15 bases. Based on the germline V gene, the CDR1 and CDR2 sequences are MRHNA and SNTAGT. Spanning cysteine to phenylalanine, the CDR3 consists of 15 amino acids. The kept DNA is CDR3 alone, 45 bases in frame from the first base. This clone was recorded once. No antigen is known for it. Qualities for individual bases were not recorded, and no much larger clone is one base off. To prepare the library, the immunoSEQ multiplex PCR assay was applied. The study's own analysis went as follows. A statistical classification framework was built for diagnosing cytomegalovirus status from the catalog of TCR beta chain sequences. This immuneACCESS table, as held by TCRdb, lists in-frame sequences with V and J called but not all clones. Of the missing ones, under half trace to an unresolved V gene in checked studies; the others have no known cause. V and J calls and clone size are given by that table; D and trimming were obtained from the DNA. The sample data list 300,000 to 450,000 clones, and 86% of these were observed just once. Of the sample, roughly 0.8% falls within the top ten clones.

Here is what the overall study found, with its caveats: The authors suggested that the approach could potentially be generalized to other disease states and immunological phenotypes. The study gave a list of about 150 TCR beta chains associated with cytomegalovirus. A later analysis had no HLA typing for the validation cohort, so co-occurrence there was scored across all 130 or so repertoires. While some public TCRs were present in many individuals, most TCR sequences turned up only very rarely across donors. A later analysis found that TCRs clustered in the first cohort also tended to co-occur in the 130 or so validation repertoires, with 94% of cluster scores above 0. The classifier was reported to diagnose cytomegalovirus status with high specificity and sensitivity in both the original and validation cohorts. Three of the identified cytomegalovirus-associated TCR beta chains were confirmed in vitro to be specific for cytomegalovirus antigens.

The donors were included in the validation cohort of roughly 130 subjects, a group kept apart from the roughly 700-subject first cohort. This chain is built from TRBV6-4 and TRBJ1-3; the D segment could be TRBD1, given 5 matching bases. Sample: PBMCs. This sequence originates from a woman younger than 35 in good health and CMV-seronegative. The CDR3 reads CASRGEALLGNTIYF. Read as DNA, the sequence is TGTGCCAGCAGGGGGGAGGCCCTTCTTGGAAACACCATATATTTT.